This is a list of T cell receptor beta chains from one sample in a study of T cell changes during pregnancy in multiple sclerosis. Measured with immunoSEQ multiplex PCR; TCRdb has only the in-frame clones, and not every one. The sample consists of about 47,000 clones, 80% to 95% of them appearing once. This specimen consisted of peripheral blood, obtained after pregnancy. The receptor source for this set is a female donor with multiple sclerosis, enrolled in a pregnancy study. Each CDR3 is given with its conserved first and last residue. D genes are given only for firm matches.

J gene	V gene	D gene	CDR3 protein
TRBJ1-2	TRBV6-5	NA	CASTRPYLYGYTF
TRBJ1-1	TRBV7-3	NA	CASSLLADTEAFF
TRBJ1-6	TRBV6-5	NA	CASSFRTDSPLHF
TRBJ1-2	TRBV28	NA	CASSLWGQGGGYTF
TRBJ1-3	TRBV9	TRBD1	CASSVNAGGFRNTIYF
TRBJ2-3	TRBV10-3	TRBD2	CAISLREGKGDTQYF
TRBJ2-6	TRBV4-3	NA	CASSPVWGVWNVLTF
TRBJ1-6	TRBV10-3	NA	CAISESGPDSSYNSPLHF
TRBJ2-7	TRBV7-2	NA	CASSLNTGGAAQYF
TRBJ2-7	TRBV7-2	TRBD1	CASSRRTGGAHYEQYF
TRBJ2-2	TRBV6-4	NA	CASSDSGGRSTGELFF
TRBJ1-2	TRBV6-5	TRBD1	CASRQGLDGYTF
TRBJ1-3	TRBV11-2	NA	CASSPVTAGNTIYF
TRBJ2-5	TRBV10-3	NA	CAIADALQETQYF
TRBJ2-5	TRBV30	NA	CAWSLTAKETQYF
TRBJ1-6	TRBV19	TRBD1	CASSPPGQGNSPLHF
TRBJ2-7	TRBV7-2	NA	CASSLDPRSFEQYF
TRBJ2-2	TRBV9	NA	CASSAAGQETTGELFF
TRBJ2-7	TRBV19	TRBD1	CASSRIRTGGAGEQYF
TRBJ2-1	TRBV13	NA	CASSPPGGGSSYNEQFF
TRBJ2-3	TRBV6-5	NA	CASSYGGSADTQYF
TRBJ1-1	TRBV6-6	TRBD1	CASSRYGTVQTGAFF
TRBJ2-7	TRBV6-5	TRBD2	CASRPSSGGALEQYF
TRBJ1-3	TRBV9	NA	CASSVYGATGNTIYF
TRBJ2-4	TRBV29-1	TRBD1	CSAGDRGFPNIQYF
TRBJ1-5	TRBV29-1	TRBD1	CSVQTGNGQPQHF
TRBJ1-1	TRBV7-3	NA	CASRLTAEAFF
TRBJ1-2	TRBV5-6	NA	CASSLGRQGRVYGYTF
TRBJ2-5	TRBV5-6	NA	CASSLLQETQYF
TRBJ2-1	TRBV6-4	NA	CASKGGVYNEQFF
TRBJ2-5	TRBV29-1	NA	CSVWGGALQTQYF